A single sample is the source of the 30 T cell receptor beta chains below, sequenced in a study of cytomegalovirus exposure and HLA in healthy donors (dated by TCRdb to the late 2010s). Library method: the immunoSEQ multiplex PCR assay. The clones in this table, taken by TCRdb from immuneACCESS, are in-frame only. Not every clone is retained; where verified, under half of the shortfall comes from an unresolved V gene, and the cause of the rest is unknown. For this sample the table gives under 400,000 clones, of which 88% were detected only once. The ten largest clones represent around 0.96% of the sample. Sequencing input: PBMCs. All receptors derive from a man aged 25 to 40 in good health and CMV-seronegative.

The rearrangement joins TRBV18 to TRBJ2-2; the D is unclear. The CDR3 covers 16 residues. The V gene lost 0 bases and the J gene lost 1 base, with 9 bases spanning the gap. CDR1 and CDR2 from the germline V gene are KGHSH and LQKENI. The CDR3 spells CASSPPVTVNTGELFF. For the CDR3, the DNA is TGTGCCAGCTCACCACCAGTCACAGTGAACACCGGGGAGCTGTTTTTT.

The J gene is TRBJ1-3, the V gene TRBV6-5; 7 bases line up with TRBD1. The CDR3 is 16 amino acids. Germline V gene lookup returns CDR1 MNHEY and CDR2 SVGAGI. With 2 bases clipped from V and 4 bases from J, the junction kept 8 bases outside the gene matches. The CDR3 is CASSYKRGTVGNTIYF. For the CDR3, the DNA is TGTGCCAGCAGTTACAAGCGGGGGACAGTGGGAAACACCATATATTTT.

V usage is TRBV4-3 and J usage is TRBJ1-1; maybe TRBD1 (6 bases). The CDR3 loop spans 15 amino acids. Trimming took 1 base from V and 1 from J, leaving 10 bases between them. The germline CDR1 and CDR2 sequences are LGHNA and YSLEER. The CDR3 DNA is TGCGCCAGCAGCCAAGGGGGGGGGCCGAACACTGAAGCTTTCTTT. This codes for CASSQGGGPNTEAFF.

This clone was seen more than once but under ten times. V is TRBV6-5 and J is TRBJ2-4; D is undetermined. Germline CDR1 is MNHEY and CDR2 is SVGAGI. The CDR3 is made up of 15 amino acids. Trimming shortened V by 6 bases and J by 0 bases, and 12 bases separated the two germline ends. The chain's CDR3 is CASRSIALAKNIQYF. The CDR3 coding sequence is TGTGCCAGCAGGTCCATAGCTCTAGCCAAAAACATTCAGTACTTC.

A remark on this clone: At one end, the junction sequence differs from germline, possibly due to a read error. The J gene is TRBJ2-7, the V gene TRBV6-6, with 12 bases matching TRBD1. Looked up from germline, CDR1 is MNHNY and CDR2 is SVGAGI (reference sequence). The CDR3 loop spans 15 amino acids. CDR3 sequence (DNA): TGTGCCAGCAGTAACTCCGGGACAGGGGGCCACGAGCAGTACTTC. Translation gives CASSNSGTGGHEQYF.

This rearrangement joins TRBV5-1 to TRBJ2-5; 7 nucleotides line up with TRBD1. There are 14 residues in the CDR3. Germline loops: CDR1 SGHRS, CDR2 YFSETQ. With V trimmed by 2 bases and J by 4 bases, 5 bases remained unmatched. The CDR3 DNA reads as TGCGCCAGCAGCTTCAACAGGGGAAGAGAGACCCAGTACTTC. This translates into CASSFNRGRETQYF.

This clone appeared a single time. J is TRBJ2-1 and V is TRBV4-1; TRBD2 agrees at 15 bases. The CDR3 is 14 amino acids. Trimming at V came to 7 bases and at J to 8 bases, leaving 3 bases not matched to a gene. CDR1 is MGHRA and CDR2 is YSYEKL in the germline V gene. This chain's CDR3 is CASTRTSGGDEQFF. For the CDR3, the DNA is TGCGCCAGCACTAGGACTAGCGGGGGGGATGAGCAGTTCTTC.

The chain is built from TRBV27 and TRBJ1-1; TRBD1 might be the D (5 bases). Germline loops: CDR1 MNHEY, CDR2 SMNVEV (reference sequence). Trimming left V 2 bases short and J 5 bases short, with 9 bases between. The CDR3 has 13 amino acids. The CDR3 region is CASSLGGGTEAFF. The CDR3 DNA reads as TGTGCCAGCAGTTTAGGGGGGGGGACTGAAGCTTTCTTT.

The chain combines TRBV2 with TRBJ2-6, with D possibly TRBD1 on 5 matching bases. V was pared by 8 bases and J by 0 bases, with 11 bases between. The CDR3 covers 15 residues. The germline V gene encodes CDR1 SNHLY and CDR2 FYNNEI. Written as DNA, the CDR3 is TGTGCCAGCTCGAGACAGTCCTCTGGGGCCAACGTCCTGACTTTC. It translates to CASSRQSSGANVLTF.

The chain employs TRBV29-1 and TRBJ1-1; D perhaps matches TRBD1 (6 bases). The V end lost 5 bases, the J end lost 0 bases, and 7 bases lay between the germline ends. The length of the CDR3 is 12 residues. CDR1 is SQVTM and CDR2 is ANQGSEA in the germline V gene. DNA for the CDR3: TGCAGCGTTAACAGGGTGAACACTGAAGCTTTCTTT. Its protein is CSVNRVNTEAFF.

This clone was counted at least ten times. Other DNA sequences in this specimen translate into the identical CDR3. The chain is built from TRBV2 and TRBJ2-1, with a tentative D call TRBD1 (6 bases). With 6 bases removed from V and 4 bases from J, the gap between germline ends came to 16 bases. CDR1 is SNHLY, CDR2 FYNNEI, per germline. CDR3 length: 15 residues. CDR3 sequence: CASRSATGTYNEQFF. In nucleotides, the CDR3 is TGTGCCAGCAGGTCCGCGACAGGCACGTACAATGAGCAGTTCTTC.

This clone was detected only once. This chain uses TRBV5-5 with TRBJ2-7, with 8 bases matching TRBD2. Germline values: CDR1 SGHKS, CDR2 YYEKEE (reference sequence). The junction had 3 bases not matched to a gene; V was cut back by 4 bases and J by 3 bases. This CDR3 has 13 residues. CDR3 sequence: CASSPREGYEQYF. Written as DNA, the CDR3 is TGTGCCAGCAGCCCCCGGGAGGGCTACGAGCAGTACTTC.

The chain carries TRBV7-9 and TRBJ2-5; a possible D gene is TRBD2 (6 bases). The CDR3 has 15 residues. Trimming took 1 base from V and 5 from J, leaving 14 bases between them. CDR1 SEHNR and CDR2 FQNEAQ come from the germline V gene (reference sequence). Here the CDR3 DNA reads TGTGCCAGCAGCTTAGAGCAGGGACTGTACGAGACCCAGTACTTC. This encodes CASSLEQGLYETQYF.

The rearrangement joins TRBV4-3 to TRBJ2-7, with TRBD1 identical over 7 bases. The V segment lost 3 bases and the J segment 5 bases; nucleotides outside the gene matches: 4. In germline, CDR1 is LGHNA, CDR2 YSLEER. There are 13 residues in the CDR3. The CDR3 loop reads CASSQLTGNEQYF. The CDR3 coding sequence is TGCGCCAGCAGCCAGCTGACAGGGAACGAGCAGTACTTC.

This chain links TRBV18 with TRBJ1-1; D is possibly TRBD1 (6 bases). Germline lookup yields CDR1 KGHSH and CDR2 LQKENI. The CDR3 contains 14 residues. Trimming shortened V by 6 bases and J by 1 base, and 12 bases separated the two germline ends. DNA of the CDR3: TGTGCCAGCTCCTCGACAGGCGGGAACACTGAAGCTTTCTTT. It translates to CASSSTGGNTEAFF.

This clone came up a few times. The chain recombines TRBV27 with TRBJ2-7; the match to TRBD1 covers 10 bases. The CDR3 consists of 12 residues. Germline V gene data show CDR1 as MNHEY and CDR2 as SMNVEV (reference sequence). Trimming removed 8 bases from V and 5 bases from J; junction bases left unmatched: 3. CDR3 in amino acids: CASGTGDHEQYF. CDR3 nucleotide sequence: TGTGCCAGCGGGACAGGGGACCACGAGCAGTACTTC.

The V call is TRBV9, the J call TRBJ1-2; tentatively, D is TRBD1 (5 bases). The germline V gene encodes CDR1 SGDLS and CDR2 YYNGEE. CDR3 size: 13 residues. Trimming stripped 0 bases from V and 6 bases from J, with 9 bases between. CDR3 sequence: CASSVEGVHGYTF. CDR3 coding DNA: TGTGCCAGCAGCGTAGAAGGGGTGCATGGCTACACCTTC.

The CDR3 region has the DNA TGTGCCAGCAGTGGACAGGCCTTCTCCTACAATGAGCAGTTCTTC. Amino acids: CASSGQAFSYNEQFF. This chain links TRBV6-5 with TRBJ2-1; 7 nucleotides agree with TRBD1. Germline values: CDR1 MNHEY, CDR2 SVGAGI. Unmatched junction bases numbered 4, after V lost 5 bases and J lost 0 bases. The CDR3 consists of 15 residues.

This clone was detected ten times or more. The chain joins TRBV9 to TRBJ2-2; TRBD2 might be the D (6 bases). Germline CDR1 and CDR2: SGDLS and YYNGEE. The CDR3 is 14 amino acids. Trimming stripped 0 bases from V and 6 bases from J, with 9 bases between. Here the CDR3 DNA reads TGTGCCAGCAGCGTAGACCTAGCGTCCGGGGAGCTGTTTTTT. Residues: CASSVDLASGELFF.

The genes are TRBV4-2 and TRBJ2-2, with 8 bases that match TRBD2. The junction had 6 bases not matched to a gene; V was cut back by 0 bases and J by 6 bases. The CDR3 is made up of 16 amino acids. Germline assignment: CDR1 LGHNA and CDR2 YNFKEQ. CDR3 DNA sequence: TGTGCCAGCAGCCAAGAATACGGGGGGGCCGCCGGGGAGCTGTTTTTT. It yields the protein CASSQEYGGAAGELFF.

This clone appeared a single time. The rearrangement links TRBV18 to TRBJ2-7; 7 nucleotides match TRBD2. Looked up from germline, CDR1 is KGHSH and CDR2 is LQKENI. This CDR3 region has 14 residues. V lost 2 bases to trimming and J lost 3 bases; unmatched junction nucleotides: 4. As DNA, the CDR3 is TGTGCCAGCTCACCAGGCTTAGCGGGCTACGAGCAGTACTTC. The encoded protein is CASSPGLAGYEQYF.

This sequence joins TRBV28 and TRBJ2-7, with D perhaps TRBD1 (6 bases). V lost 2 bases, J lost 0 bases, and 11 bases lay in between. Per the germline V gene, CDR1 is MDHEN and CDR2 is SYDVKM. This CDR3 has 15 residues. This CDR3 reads CASSLPGANSYEQYF. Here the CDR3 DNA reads TGTGCCAGCAGTTTACCAGGGGCCAACTCCTACGAGCAGTACTTC.

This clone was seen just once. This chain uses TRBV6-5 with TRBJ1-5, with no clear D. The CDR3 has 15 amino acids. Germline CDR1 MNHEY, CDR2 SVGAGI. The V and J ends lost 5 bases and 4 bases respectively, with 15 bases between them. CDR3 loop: CASSHAGGKNQPQHF. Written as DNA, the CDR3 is TGTGCCAGCAGTCACGCGGGAGGGAAAAATCAGCCCCAGCATTTT.

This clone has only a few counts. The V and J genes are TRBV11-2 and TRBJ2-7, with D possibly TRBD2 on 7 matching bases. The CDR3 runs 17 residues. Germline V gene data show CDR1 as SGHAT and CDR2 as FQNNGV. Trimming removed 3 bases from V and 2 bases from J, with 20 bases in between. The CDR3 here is CASSLSWGGGMTYEQYF. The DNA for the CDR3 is TGTGCCAGCAGCTTGAGTTGGGGGGGCGGAATGACCTACGAGCAGTACTTC.

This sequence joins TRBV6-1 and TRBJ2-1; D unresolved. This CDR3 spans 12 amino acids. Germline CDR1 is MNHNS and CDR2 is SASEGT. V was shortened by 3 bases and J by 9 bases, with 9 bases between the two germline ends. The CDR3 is CASSEVRSEQFF. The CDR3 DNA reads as TGTGCCAGCAGTGAGGTCCGGAGTGAGCAGTTCTTC.

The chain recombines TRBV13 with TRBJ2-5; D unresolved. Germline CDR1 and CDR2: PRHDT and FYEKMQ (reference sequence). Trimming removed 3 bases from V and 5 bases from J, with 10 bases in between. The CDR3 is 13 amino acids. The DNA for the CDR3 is TGTGCCAGCAGCTTGTCTAGTGAGGAGACCCAGTACTTC. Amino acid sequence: CASSLSSEETQYF.

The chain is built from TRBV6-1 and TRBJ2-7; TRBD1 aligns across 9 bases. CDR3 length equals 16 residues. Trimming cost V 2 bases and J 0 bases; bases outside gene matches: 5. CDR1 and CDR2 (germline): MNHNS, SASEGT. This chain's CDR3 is CASSEPGQGSSYEQYF. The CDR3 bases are TGTGCCAGCAGTGAACCCGGACAGGGGAGCTCCTACGAGCAGTACTTC.

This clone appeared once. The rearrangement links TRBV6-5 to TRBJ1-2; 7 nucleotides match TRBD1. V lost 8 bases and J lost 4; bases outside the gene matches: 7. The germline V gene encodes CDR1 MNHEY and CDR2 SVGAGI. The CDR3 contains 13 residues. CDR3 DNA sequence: TGTGCCAGCCGGCCGGGACAGACCTATGGCTACACCTTC. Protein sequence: CASRPGQTYGYTF.

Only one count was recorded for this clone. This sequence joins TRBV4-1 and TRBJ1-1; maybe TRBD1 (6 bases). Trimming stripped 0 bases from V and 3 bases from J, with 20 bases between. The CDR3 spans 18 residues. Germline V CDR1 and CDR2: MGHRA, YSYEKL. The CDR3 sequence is CASSQDRLGARPDTEAFF. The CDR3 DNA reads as TGCGCCAGCAGCCAAGATCGGCTGGGGGCGAGACCGGACACTGAAGCTTTCTTT.

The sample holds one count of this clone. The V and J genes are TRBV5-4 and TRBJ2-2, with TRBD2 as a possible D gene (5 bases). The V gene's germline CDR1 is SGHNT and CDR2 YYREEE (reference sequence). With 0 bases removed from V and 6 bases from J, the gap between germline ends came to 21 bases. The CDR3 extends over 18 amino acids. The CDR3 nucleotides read TGTGCCAGCAGCTTGGGGATAGGACTTTTGGGTATCTCCGGGGAGCTGTTTTTT. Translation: CASSLGIGLLGISGELFF.